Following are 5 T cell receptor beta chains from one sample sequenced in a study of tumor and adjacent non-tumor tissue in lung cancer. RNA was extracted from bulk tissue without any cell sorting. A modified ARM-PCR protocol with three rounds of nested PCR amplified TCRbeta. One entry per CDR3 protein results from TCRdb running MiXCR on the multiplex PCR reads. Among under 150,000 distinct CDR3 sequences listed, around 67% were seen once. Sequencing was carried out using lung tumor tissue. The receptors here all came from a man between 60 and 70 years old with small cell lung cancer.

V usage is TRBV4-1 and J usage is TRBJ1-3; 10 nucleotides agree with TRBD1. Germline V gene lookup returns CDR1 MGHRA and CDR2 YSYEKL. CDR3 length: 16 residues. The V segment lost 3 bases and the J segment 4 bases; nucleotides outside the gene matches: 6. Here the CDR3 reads CASSQAGTGEGNTIYF. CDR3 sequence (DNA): TGCGCCAGCAGCCAGGCCGGGACAGGGGAAGGAAACACCATATATTTT.

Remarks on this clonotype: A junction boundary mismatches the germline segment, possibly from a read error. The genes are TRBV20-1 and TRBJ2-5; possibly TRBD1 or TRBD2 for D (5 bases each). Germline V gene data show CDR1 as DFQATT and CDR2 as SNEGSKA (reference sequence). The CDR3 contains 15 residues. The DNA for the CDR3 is TGCAGTGCTAGAGATATTCCTGGAGGACAAGAGACCCAGCACTTC. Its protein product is CSARDIPGGQETQHF.

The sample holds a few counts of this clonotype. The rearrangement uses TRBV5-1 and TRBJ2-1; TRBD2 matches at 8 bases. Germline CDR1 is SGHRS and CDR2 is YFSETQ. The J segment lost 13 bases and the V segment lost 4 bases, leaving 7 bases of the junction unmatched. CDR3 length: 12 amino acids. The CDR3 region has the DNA TGCGCCAGCAGCCTCCGGGAGGGGACCCAGTTCTTC. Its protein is CASSLREGTQFF.

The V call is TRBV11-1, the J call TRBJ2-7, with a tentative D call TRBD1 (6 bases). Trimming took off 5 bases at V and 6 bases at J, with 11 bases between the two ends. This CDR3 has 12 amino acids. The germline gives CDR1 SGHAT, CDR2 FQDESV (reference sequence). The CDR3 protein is CASSVQGPEQYF. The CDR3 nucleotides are TGTGCCAGCAGCGTACAGGGACCCGAGCAGTACTTC. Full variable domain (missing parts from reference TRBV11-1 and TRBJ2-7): EAEVAQSPRYKITEKSQAVAFWCDPISGHATLYWYRQILGQGPELLVQFQDESVVDDSQLPKDRFSAERLKGVDSTLKIQPAELGDSAMYLCASSVQGPEQYFGPGTRLTVT.

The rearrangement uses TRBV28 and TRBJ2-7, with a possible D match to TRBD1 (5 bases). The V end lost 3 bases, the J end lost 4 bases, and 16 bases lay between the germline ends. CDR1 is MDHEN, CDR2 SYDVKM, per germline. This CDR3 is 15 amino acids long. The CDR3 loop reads CASSLIVTENYEQYF. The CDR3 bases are TGTGCCAGCAGTTTGATAGTGACAGAGAATTACGAGCAGTACTTC.